One sample yielded the 15 T cell receptor beta chains listed below, sequenced in a study of memory CD4+ T cells and cytomegalovirus serostatus. Produced via immunoSEQ multiplex PCR; TCRdb's table is partial and in-frame only. This sample has about 92,000 clones, with under 90% found just once. Single viable CD3+CD4+CD8-CD45RO+ cells were sorted as the memory CD4+ T cells. The sample taken for sequencing was memory CD4+ T cells from blood. These receptors originate from an adult in good health and CMV-seropositive.

The chain combines TRBV28 with TRBJ2-1, with 9 positions matching TRBD2. The germline gives CDR1 MDHEN, CDR2 SYDVKM. V lost 6 bases, J lost 2 bases, and 5 bases stayed unmatched. This CDR3 is built from 15 residues. The CDR3 DNA reads TGTGCCAGCAGCCAGACTAGCGGAGCCTACAATGAGCAGTTCTTC. Its protein product is CASSQTSGAYNEQFF.

The chain links TRBV15 to TRBJ2-7; maybe TRBD2 (6 bases). V was pared by 0 bases and J by 0 bases, with 12 bases between. The CDR3 has 16 residues. Per the germline V gene, CDR1 is LNHNV and CDR2 is YYDKDF (reference sequence). CDR3 protein: CATSRDRGGVSYEQYF. The CDR3 region has the DNA TGTGCCACCAGCAGAGATCGTGGAGGGGTCTCCTACGAGCAGTACTTC.

This rearrangement joins TRBV7-9 to TRBJ1-4, with 10 bases lining up with TRBD1. Germline V gene lookup returns CDR1 SEHNR and CDR2 FQNEAQ (reference sequence). Trimming at V came to 5 bases and at J to 2 bases, leaving 5 bases not matched to a gene. The CDR3 sequence is 16 residues long. The CDR3 DNA sequence: TGTGCCAGCAGCCGGGGACAGGGGTCGACTAATGAAAAACTGTTTTTT. Translating gives CASSRGQGSTNEKLFF.

As to this clone: This sample includes further DNA sequences coding for the same CDR3. The V and J genes are TRBV9 and TRBJ2-6; no clear D. The V end lost 0 bases, the J end lost 2 bases, and 6 bases lay between the germline ends. The CDR3 totals 15 residues. Germline lookup yields CDR1 SGDLS and CDR2 YYNGEE. This CDR3 is CASSVVGTGANVLTF. CDR3 in DNA: TGTGCCAGCAGCGTAGTGGGGACTGGGGCCAACGTCCTGACTTTC.

The CDR3 loop reads CASARSLRGPYGYTF. The CDR3 coding sequence is TGCGCCAGCGCGCGCTCACTCAGGGGGCCCTATGGCTACACCTTC. This chain joins TRBV4-3 and TRBJ1-2, with TRBD1 matching 8 bases. The CDR3 is 15 amino acids. The V gene end was trimmed by 8 bases and the J gene end by 4 bases; junction bases not matched to a gene: 12. CDR1 and CDR2 (germline): LGHNA, YSLEER.

V gene TRBV30 combines with J gene TRBJ1-2; D unclear. V shed 2 bases and J shed 2 bases, with 6 bases lying between them. CDR3 length: 12 amino acids. Germline loops: CDR1 GTSNPN, CDR2 SVGIG (reference sequence). CDR3 sequence: CAWSRANYGYTF. CDR3 DNA: TGTGCCTGGAGTAGGGCCAACTATGGCTACACCTTC.

The chain recombines TRBV19 with TRBJ2-1; 9 bases line up with TRBD2. V shed 4 bases, J shed 9 bases, and the junction held 13 bases outside the gene matches. Germline CDR1 reads LNHDA; CDR2 reads SQIVND (reference sequence). This CDR3 region has 16 residues. This CDR3 reads CASSKRTSARETEQFF. The CDR3 DNA is TGTGCCAGTAGTAAGAGGACTAGCGCAAGAGAGACTGAGCAGTTCTTC.

The rearrangement joins TRBV7-9 to TRBJ2-5; 7 nucleotides line up with TRBD1. Germline V gene sequence: CDR1 SEHNR, CDR2 FQNEAQ (reference sequence). V shed 5 bases and J 2 bases; nucleotides not matched to a gene: 8. This CDR3 contains 15 residues. DNA for the CDR3: TGTGCCAGCAGCATCGGACAGGTGGCGCAAGAGACCCAGTACTTC. Translation: CASSIGQVAQETQYF.

This chain links TRBV23-1 with TRBJ2-2, with D possibly being TRBD1 or TRBD2 (6 bases each). TRBV23-1 is sorted into the ORF group, with uncertain function. V was trimmed by 6 bases and J by 8 bases, leaving 25 bases between them. The CDR3 contains 17 residues. CDR3 in amino acids: CASRTGTRERGAGELFF. The CDR3 coding sequence is TGCGCCAGCAGAACAGGGACACGGGAGAGGGGAGCTGGGGAGCTGTTTTTT.

This chain joins TRBV18 and TRBJ2-7; 7 bases line up with TRBD1. Trimming took 8 bases from V and 2 from J; bases not matched to a gene: 12. The V gene's germline CDR1 is KGHSH and CDR2 LQKENI. The CDR3 consists of 15 residues. The CDR3 region is CASHGGQKLTYEQYF. The CDR3 DNA is TGTGCCAGCCATGGGGGACAGAAACTGACCTACGAGCAGTACTTC.

This rearrangement joins TRBV6-6 to TRBJ2-5, with 7 bases that match TRBD1. The J segment lost 5 bases and the V segment lost 5 bases, leaving 8 bases of the junction unmatched. The CDR3 runs to 14 residues. The germline gives CDR1 MNHNY, CDR2 SVGAGI (reference sequence). The CDR3 is CASSPGQVWETQYF. The CDR3 bases are TGTGCCAGCAGTCCCGGACAGGTTTGGGAGACCCAGTACTTC.

This chain connects TRBV4-2 to TRBJ2-5; D might be TRBD2 (6 bases). Germline loops: CDR1 LGHNA, CDR2 YNFKEQ. Trimming took 0 bases from V and 3 from J, leaving 11 bases between them. The CDR3 runs to 15 residues. CDR3 nucleotides: TGTGCCAGCAGCCAAGAATTTCGCGGGGAAGAGACCCAGTACTTC. The encoded protein is CASSQEFRGEETQYF.

This clone was observed many times. This chain connects TRBV28 to TRBJ2-7; 10 bases are shared with TRBD2. Germline V lookup: CDR1 MDHEN, CDR2 SYDVKM. The V segment lost 4 bases and the J segment 6 bases; nucleotides outside the gene matches: 9. CDR3 length: 15 amino acids. Here the CDR3 DNA reads TGTGCCAGCAGTTCATCTAGCGGGAGAGTCTTCGAGCAGTACTTC. It codes for CASSSSSGRVFEQYF. Complete variable domain (other parts from reference TRBV28 and TRBJ2-7): DVKVTQSSRYLVKRTGEKVFLECVQDMDHENMFWYRQDPGLGLRLIYFSYDVKMKEKGDIPEGYSVSREKKERFSLILESASTNQTSMYLCASSSSSGRVFEQYFGPGTRLTVT.

This sequence joins TRBV7-8 and TRBJ2-4; 10 nucleotides align to TRBD1. This CDR3 comprises 12 residues. Germline V CDR1 and CDR2: SGHVS, FQNEAQ. The CDR3 sequence is CATRDRGDIQYF. The CDR3 DNA follows: TGTGCTACCCGGGACAGGGGAGACATTCAGTACTTC.

J is TRBJ2-7 and V is TRBV2, with D possibly TRBD2 on 6 matching bases. Germline V CDR1 and CDR2: SNHLY, FYNNEI. There are 15 residues in the CDR3. V was cut by 3 bases and J by 2 bases, with 14 bases left in between. The CDR3 loop reads CASSDLGGRTYEQYF. In nucleotides, the CDR3 is TGTGCCAGCAGTGATTTGGGGGGTAGGACCTACGAGCAGTACTTC.